These T cell receptor beta chains were read from a single sample in a study of neurological immune-mediated disorders. TCRdb re-analysed the 5' RACE reads in MiXCR, keeping a single row per CDR3 protein. The sample lists approximately 86,000 distinct CDR3 sequences; 2.5% to 3% were seen once. The sequencing input was PBMCs. The receptors here all came from a woman aged 25-40 years with multiple sclerosis. Both conserved end residues are part of each CDR3. The order of the fields is V gene, J gene, D gene, clone size, CDR3 DNA, CDR3 protein. A D gene is named only where the DNA matches it firmly. Clone size is given as once, few or many counts, or a class when the clone is expanded.

v_gene: TRBV20-1
j_gene: TRBJ2-1
d_gene: NA
abundance: many
CDR3nt: TGCAGTGCTGGTCTAGCGCCCTCAAATGAGCAGTTCTTC
CDR3aa: CSAGLAPSNEQFF

v_gene: TRBV9
j_gene: TRBJ2-7
d_gene: NA
abundance: many
CDR3nt: TGTGCCAGCAGCGTGGGGACTCCGTTTAGCAACGAGCAGTACTTC
CDR3aa: CASSVGTPFSNEQYF

v_gene: TRBV6-1
j_gene: TRBJ2-1
d_gene: TRBD2
abundance: many
CDR3nt: TGTGCCACACTGACTAGCGGTGACGGGGAGCAGTTCTTC
CDR3aa: CATLTSGDGEQFF

v_gene: TRBV5-6
j_gene: TRBJ1-1
d_gene: NA
abundance: many
CDR3nt: TGTGCCAGCAGCTTGGCCATGGGGAACACTGAAGCTTTCTTT
CDR3aa: CASSLAMGNTEAFF

v_gene: TRBV18
j_gene: TRBJ2-7
d_gene: TRBD2
abundance: few
CDR3nt: TGTGCCAGCTCACCCACTAGCGGGAGGGACTACGAGCAGTACTTC
CDR3aa: CASSPTSGRDYEQYF

v_gene: TRBV6-5
j_gene: TRBJ1-2
d_gene: NA
abundance: many
CDR3nt: TGTGCCAGCAGTTACCAGGGGCCGGTTCACTATGGCTACACCTTC
CDR3aa: CASSYQGPVHYGYTF

v_gene: TRBV6-6
j_gene: TRBJ2-1
d_gene: NA
abundance: many
CDR3nt: TGTGCCAGCACTACCGGAGGGAGCTCCTACAATGAGCAGTTCTTC
CDR3aa: CASTTGGSSYNEQFF

v_gene: TRBV12-3/TRBV12-4
j_gene: TRBJ2-7
d_gene: NA
abundance: many
CDR3nt: TGTGCCAGCAGATTTAAACAGGGTTTCGAGCAGTACTTC
CDR3aa: CASRFKQGFEQYF

v_gene: TRBV14
j_gene: TRBJ2-5
d_gene: NA
abundance: many
CDR3nt: TGTGCCAGCAGCCAGAACGTCGGAGAGACCCAGTACTTC
CDR3aa: CASSQNVGETQYF

v_gene: TRBV11-2
j_gene: TRBJ2-1
d_gene: TRBD1
abundance: many
CDR3nt: TGTGCCAGCAGCTCGGGACAGATTAACTGGGAGCAGTTCTTC
CDR3aa: CASSSGQINWEQFF

v_gene: TRBV9
j_gene: TRBJ2-7
d_gene: TRBD2
abundance: many
CDR3nt: TGTGCCAGCAGCCCACCCCCGGGGGCGGGAGGCACCTACGAGCAGTACTTC
CDR3aa: CASSPPPGAGGTYEQYF

v_gene: TRBV7-2
j_gene: TRBJ2-3
d_gene: NA
abundance: many
CDR3nt: TGTGCCAGCACCAACTTGACTGCTAATACGCAGTATTTT
CDR3aa: CASTNLTANTQYF

v_gene: TRBV3-1
j_gene: TRBJ2-3
d_gene: NA
abundance: many
CDR3nt: TGTGCCAGCAGCCAATCGACGGGCACAGATACGCAGTATTTT
CDR3aa: CASSQSTGTDTQYF

v_gene: TRBV12-3/TRBV12-4
j_gene: TRBJ1-2
d_gene: NA
abundance: many
CDR3nt: TGTGCCAGCAGTTGGGCCGGGGGCGCGGGTGGCTACACCTTC
CDR3aa: CASSWAGGAGGYTF

v_gene: TRBV10-3
j_gene: TRBJ2-3
d_gene: TRBD2
abundance: many
CDR3nt: TGTGCCATCGGACGGGAGGGAGATACGCAGTATTTT
CDR3aa: CAIGREGDTQYF

v_gene: TRBV5-1
j_gene: TRBJ1-1
d_gene: NA
abundance: many
CDR3nt: TGCGCCAGCAGCTTGGCGAGAGGGAACACTGAAGCTTTCTTT
CDR3aa: CASSLARGNTEAFF

v_gene: TRBV20-1
j_gene: TRBJ2-1
d_gene: NA
abundance: many
CDR3nt: TGCAGTGCTAGAGATAGGAGGGAACGATTCGGTGAGCAGTTCTTC
CDR3aa: CSARDRRERFGEQFF

v_gene: TRBV6-1
j_gene: TRBJ1-2
d_gene: NA
abundance: many
CDR3nt: TGTGCCAGCAGTGAACCCAACGGCAGGGGACGGTATGGCTACACCTTC
CDR3aa: CASSEPNGRGRYGYTF

v_gene: TRBV2
j_gene: TRBJ2-7
d_gene: NA
abundance: many
CDR3nt: TGTGCCAGCAGTGAAGAGGGGGGCGAATCCTACGAGCAGTACTTC
CDR3aa: CASSEEGGESYEQYF

v_gene: TRBV28
j_gene: TRBJ2-1
d_gene: TRBD2
abundance: many
CDR3nt: TGTGCCAGCAGACCTAGCGGGAGGGCCCGCAATGAGCAGTTCTTC
CDR3aa: CASRPSGRARNEQFF

v_gene: TRBV29-1
j_gene: TRBJ2-7
d_gene: NA
abundance: few
CDR3nt: TGCAGCGTTGTGACAGGTGGCTACGAGCAGTACTTC
CDR3aa: CSVVTGGYEQYF

v_gene: TRBV28
j_gene: TRBJ2-7
d_gene: NA
abundance: many
CDR3nt: TGTGCCAGCAGACGTGGCGGCACCCTAGGGGAGCAGTACTTC
CDR3aa: CASRRGGTLGEQYF

v_gene: TRBV7-9
j_gene: TRBJ2-7
d_gene: TRBD2
abundance: many
CDR3nt: TGTGCCAGCTCAACTAGCGGGAGGGCCGAGGAGCAGTACTTC
CDR3aa: CASSTSGRAEEQYF

v_gene: TRBV7-7
j_gene: TRBJ2-5
d_gene: NA
abundance: many
CDR3nt: TGTGCCAGCAGCCGCGGGACCGAGCAAGAGACCCAGTACTTC
CDR3aa: CASSRGTEQETQYF

v_gene: TRBV20-1
j_gene: TRBJ1-1
d_gene: NA
abundance: many
CDR3nt: TGCAGTGCTAACGGTTACACTGAAGCTTTCTTT
CDR3aa: CSANGYTEAFF

v_gene: TRBV7-9
j_gene: TRBJ2-1
d_gene: TRBD2
abundance: many
CDR3nt: TGTGCCAGCAGCCCTAGACCCCAGCGGGAGTGGTTCTTC
CDR3aa: CASSPRPQREWFF

v_gene: TRBV20-1
j_gene: TRBJ2-5
d_gene: TRBD1
abundance: many
CDR3nt: TGCAGTGCTCTAAAGGGGGCCCAGGGGGAGACCCAGTACTTC
CDR3aa: CSALKGAQGETQYF

v_gene: TRBV27
j_gene: TRBJ2-1
d_gene: TRBD1
abundance: many
CDR3nt: TGTGCCAGCAGCAGGGGGCCTGAGCAGTTCTTC
CDR3aa: CASSRGPEQFF

v_gene: TRBV20-1
j_gene: TRBJ2-5
d_gene: NA
abundance: many
CDR3nt: TGCAGTGCCAGGGGGCTAGCGGGACTCGGCGAGACCCAGTACTTC
CDR3aa: CSARGLAGLGETQYF

v_gene: TRBV29-1
j_gene: TRBJ1-1
d_gene: TRBD1
abundance: few
CDR3nt: TGCAGCGTGACCAAGACAGGGGGCACTGAAGCTTTCTTT
CDR3aa: CSVTKTGGTEAFF

v_gene: TRBV7-9
j_gene: TRBJ1-2
d_gene: NA
abundance: many
CDR3nt: TGTGCCAGCAGCCCCACTGGGGACTATGGCTACACCTTC
CDR3aa: CASSPTGDYGYTF

v_gene: TRBV10-3
j_gene: TRBJ1-5
d_gene: NA
abundance: many
CDR3nt: TGTGCCATCAGTGAAGGGACGAGTAGCAATCAGCCCCAGCATTTT
CDR3aa: CAISEGTSSNQPQHF

v_gene: TRBV13
j_gene: TRBJ2-3
d_gene: TRBD2
abundance: many
CDR3nt: TGTGCCAGCAGGGATCTAGCGGGAGGTCCGGCAGATACGCAGTATTTT
CDR3aa: CASRDLAGGPADTQYF

v_gene: TRBV5-1
j_gene: TRBJ1-1
d_gene: NA
abundance: many
CDR3nt: TGCGCCAGCAGCTTGGTACACGGGAACACTGAAGCTTTCTTT
CDR3aa: CASSLVHGNTEAFF

v_gene: TRBV11-2
j_gene: TRBJ2-7
d_gene: NA
abundance: many
CDR3nt: TGTGCCAGCAGCTTTGGACCGTCCTACGAGCAGTACTTC
CDR3aa: CASSFGPSYEQYF

v_gene: TRBV12-3/TRBV12-4
j_gene: TRBJ2-3
d_gene: NA
abundance: many
CDR3nt: TGTGCCAGCAGTTTATACCCCCCGCCCACAGATACGCAGTATTTT
CDR3aa: CASSLYPPPTDTQYF

v_gene: TRBV24-1
j_gene: TRBJ1-5
d_gene: TRBD1
abundance: many
CDR3nt: TGTGCCACAAGGGACAGGGGGTACAATCAGCCCCAGCATTTT
CDR3aa: CATRDRGYNQPQHF

v_gene: TRBV20-1
j_gene: TRBJ2-7
d_gene: NA
abundance: many
CDR3nt: TGCAGTGCTAGATCGGTCACCTACGAGCAGTACTTC
CDR3aa: CSARSVTYEQYF

v_gene: TRBV7-8
j_gene: TRBJ1-1
d_gene: TRBD1
abundance: many
CDR3nt: TGTGCCAGCACGGGACAGGGGTTTACTGAAGCTTTCTTT
CDR3aa: CASTGQGFTEAFF

v_gene: TRBV7-2
j_gene: TRBJ2-6
d_gene: TRBD1
abundance: many
CDR3nt: TGTGCCAGCAGCTCCAGACGACAGGGTCCTGGGGCCAACGTCCTGACTTTC
CDR3aa: CASSSRRQGPGANVLTF

v_gene: TRBV29-1
j_gene: TRBJ2-1
d_gene: TRBD2
abundance: many
CDR3nt: TGCAGCGTTTATGTAGCGGGGTACAATGAGCAGTTCTTC
CDR3aa: CSVYVAGYNEQFF

v_gene: TRBV14
j_gene: TRBJ2-1
d_gene: TRBD2
abundance: many
CDR3nt: TGTGCCAGCAGCCAAGACCCGGCGGGAGGCTGGAATGAGCAGTTCTTC
CDR3aa: CASSQDPAGGWNEQFF

v_gene: TRBV7-2
j_gene: TRBJ2-3
d_gene: TRBD2
abundance: many
CDR3nt: TGTGCCAGCAGCTTACAGCGGGGTAGCACAGATACGCAGTATTTT
CDR3aa: CASSLQRGSTDTQYF